This T cell receptor beta chain is from a study of identical twins. Regarding the study as a whole: Surplus twin overlap in beta out-of-frame sequences was less pronounced. Rather than following the same donors, the conclusions depended on cross-sectional statistical analysis.

MiXCR was run by TCRdb on the 5' RACE reads, yielding one entry per CDR3 protein. The sample carries some 900,000 distinct CDR3 sequences, roughly an eighth recorded once. Trimming stripped 2 bases from V and 5 bases from J, with 7 bases between. Germline lookup yields CDR1 LNHDA and CDR2 SQIVND (reference sequence). The CDR3 runs to 12 residues. Points on this clonotype: The antigen is undetermined.

These data were also filed under a second study, of yellow fever vaccine responses in identical twins.

The sample consisted of PBMCs. The receptor comes from a woman under 30 in good health. The chain is built from TRBV19 and TRBJ2-7, with D tentatively TRBD1 (5 bases). The chain's CDR3 is CASSIQGDEQYF. The CDR3 DNA reads as TGTGCCAGTAGTATACAGGGTGACGAGCAGTACTTC.